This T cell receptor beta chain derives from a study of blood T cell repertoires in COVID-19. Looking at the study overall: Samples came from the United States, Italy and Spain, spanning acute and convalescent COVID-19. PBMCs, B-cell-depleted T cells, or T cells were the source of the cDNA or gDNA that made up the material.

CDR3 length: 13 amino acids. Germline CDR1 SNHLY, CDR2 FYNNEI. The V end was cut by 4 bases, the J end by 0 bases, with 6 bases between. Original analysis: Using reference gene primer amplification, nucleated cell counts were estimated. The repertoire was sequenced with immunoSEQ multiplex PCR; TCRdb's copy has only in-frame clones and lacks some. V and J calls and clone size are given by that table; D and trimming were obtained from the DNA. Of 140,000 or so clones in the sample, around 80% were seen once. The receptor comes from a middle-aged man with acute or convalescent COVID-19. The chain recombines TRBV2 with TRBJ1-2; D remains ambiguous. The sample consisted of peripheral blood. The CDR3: CASSGSSNYGYTF. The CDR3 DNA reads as TGTGCCAGCAGTGGTAGCTCTAACTATGGCTACACCTTC.